A selection of T cell receptor beta chains follows, all from one sample in a study of blood T cells in healthy people across ages. TCRdb called the 5' RACE reads again in MiXCR, with one record for every CDR3 protein. This table holds fewer than 800,000 distinct CDR3 sequences, about half found once. The sequenced material came from blood. The receptors stem from a woman aged 55-69 years in good health. The CDR3 runs from the conserved cysteine through the conserved F or W. The order of the fields is CDR3 length, J gene, clone size, D gene, V gene, CDR3 DNA, CDR3 protein. D genes are given only for firm matches. Clone size, where shown, is once, few, many, or a class for clones that have expanded.

>15|TRBJ2-7|.|.|TRBV15
TGTGCCACCAGCAGAGACGGGGCACCTTCTCGCGAGCAGTACTTC
CATSRDGAPSREQYF
>14|TRBJ2-7|few|TRBD1|TRBV27
TGTGCCAGCAGTTTGGTGACAGGGGACTACGAGCAGTACTTC
CASSLVTGDYEQYF
>16|TRBJ1-5|.|TRBD1|TRBV20-1
TGCAGTGCTAGACCCCCAGGGGGCAGCGGCAATCAGCCCCAGCATTTT
CSARPPGGSGNQPQHF
>15|TRBJ1-4|many|.|TRBV11-2
TGTGCCAGCAGCCCGAATTCAAGGCCCAATGAAAAACTGTTTTTT
CASSPNSRPNEKLFF
>15|TRBJ1-1|.|.|TRBV4-3
TGCGCCAGCAGCCAAGGAGTCGGGAGAGACACTGAAGCTTTCTTT
CASSQGVGRDTEAFF
>14|TRBJ2-1|few|.|TRBV7-2
TGTGCCAGCTCCCCTATAGGCTCCTACAATGAGCAGTTCTTC
CASSPIGSYNEQFF
>17|TRBJ1-6|.|.|TRBV20-1
TGCAGTGCGGCAGATCTAGGACAGTTCGCCTATAATTCACCCCTCCACTTT
CSAADLGQFAYNSPLHF
>14|TRBJ2-3|.|.|TRBV21-1
TGTGCCAGCGAGGGGACAGGTTTTTTTCATACGCAGTATTTT
CASEGTGFFHTQYF
>13|TRBJ2-7|.|.|TRBV5-1
TGCGCCAGCAGCCACATCTCCTCCTACGAGCAGTACTTC
CASSHISSYEQYF
>12|TRBJ2-1|.|.|TRBV7-2
TGTGCCAGCAGCTGGCTTGGGGATGAGCAGTTCTTC
CASSWLGDEQFF
>17|TRBJ2-3|few|TRBD2|TRBV2
TGTGCCAGCAGTCAAAACGGACTAGCGGGAGGCACAGATACGCAGTATTTT
CASSQNGLAGGTDTQYF
>14|TRBJ2-3|.|.|TRBV5-1
TGCGCCAGCAGCTCTGACCCGACAGACGATACGCAGTATTTT
CASSSDPTDDTQYF